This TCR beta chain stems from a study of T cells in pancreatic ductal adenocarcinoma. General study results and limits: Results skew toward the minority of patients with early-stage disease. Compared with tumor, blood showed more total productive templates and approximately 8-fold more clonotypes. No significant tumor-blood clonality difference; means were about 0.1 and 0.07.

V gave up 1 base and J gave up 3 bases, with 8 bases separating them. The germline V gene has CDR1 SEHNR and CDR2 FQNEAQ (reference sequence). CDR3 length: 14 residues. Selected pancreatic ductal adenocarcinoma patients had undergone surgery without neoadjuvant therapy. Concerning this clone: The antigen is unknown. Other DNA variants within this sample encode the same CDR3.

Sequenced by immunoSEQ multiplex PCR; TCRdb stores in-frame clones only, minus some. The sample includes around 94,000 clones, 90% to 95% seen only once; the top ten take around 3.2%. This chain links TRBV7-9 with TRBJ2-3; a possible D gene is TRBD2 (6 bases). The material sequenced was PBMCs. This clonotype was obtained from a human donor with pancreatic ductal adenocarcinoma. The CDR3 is CASSLGGTTDTQYF. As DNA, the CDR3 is TGTGCCAGCAGCTTAGGAGGGACTACAGATACGCAGTATTTT. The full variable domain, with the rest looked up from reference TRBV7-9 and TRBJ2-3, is DTGVSQNPRHKITKRGQNVTFRCDPISEHNRLYWYRQTLGQGPEFLTYFQNEAQLEKSRLLSDRFSAERPKGSFSTLEIQRTEQGDSAMYLCASSLGGTTDTQYFGPGTRLTVL.